The 29 T cell receptor beta chains below were found in one sample sequenced in a study of T cell responses to AZD1222 COVID-19 vaccine. Here immunoSEQ multiplex PCR was the method, and the copy in TCRdb shows in-frame clones only, minus some. The sample yields 130,000 to 150,000 clones, about 89% seen once. Sequences were derived from peripheral blood, sampled on day 0 of AZD1222 vaccination. These receptors were taken from an adult in good health.

This chain uses TRBV18 with TRBJ1-6; perhaps TRBD1 as D (6 bases). Germline V gene data show CDR1 as KGHSH and CDR2 as LQKENI. V dropped 3 bases and J dropped 7 bases, with 16 bases sitting between them. This CDR3 has 16 residues. The CDR3, as DNA: TGTGCCAGCTCACCGCTATCGGGGGCAGGGAATTCACCCCTCCACTTT. This gives the protein CASSPLSGAGNSPLHF.

The chain uses TRBV20-1 and TRBJ2-1; D unclear. Germline loops: CDR1 DFQATT, CDR2 SNEGSKA (reference sequence). This CDR3 has 11 residues. V lost 0 bases and J 6 bases, leaving 3 bases between the germline ends. The CDR3 reads CSARDVNEQFF. The CDR3 DNA reads as TGCAGTGCTAGAGATGTCAATGAGCAGTTCTTC.

The CDR3 bases are TGTGCCAGCAGCCCCCAAACTAGCGGGAGTGCCTACGAGCAGTACTTC. It encodes CASSPQTSGSAYEQYF. V gene TRBV28 combines with J gene TRBJ2-7; 11 nucleotides align to TRBD2. The CDR3 length is 16 residues. V lost 6 bases to trimming and J lost 2 bases; unmatched junction nucleotides: 9. Germline V gene sequence: CDR1 MDHEN, CDR2 SYDVKM.

The rearrangement joins TRBV28 to TRBJ2-3, with D uncertain. Per the germline V gene, CDR1 is MDHEN and CDR2 is SYDVKM. With 8 bases removed from V and 6 bases from J, the gap between germline ends came to 12 bases. The CDR3 is 12 amino acids. This CDR3 reads CASYANGDTQYF. The DNA for the CDR3 is TGTGCCAGCTACGCAAACGGGGATACGCAGTATTTT. Supplemented by reference TRBV28 and TRBJ2-3, the full variable domain reads DVKVTQSSRYLVKRTGEKVFLECVQDMDHENMFWYRQDPGLGLRLIYFSYDVKMKEKGDIPEGYSVSREKKERFSLILESASTNQTSMYLCASYANGDTQYFGPGTRLTVL.

CDR3 residues: CASSRGPGLYEQYF. The CDR3 bases are TGTGCCAGCAGTCGGGGGCCAGGGCTGTACGAGCAGTACTTC. V usage is TRBV7-9 and J usage is TRBJ2-7, with D possibly being TRBD1 or TRBD2 (6 bases each). Germline CDR1 reads SEHNR; CDR2 reads FQNEAQ (reference sequence). This CDR3 is built from 14 residues. V was clipped by 6 bases and J by 4 bases, with 16 bases between them.

The chain employs TRBV7-2 and TRBJ1-1; 11 nucleotides line up with TRBD1. The CDR3 totals 15 residues. Germline assignment: CDR1 SGHTA and CDR2 FQGNSA. Trimming removed 5 bases from V and 4 bases from J; junction bases left unmatched: 6. In nucleotides, the CDR3 is TGTGCCAGCAGCCCACGGACAGGGGGCGTCACTGAAGCTTTCTTT. As protein: CASSPRTGGVTEAFF.

CDR3 nucleotides: TGTGCCAGCGAACCGGAGGACAGGGGGCGCATGAATATTGGCGGCCCTTCGGGTCAGCCCCAGCATTTT. It translates to CASEPEDRGRMNIGGPSGQPQHF. This sequence joins TRBV27 and TRBJ1-5; 11 bases align to TRBD1. CDR1 and CDR2 (germline): MNHEY, SMNVEV (reference sequence). The CDR3 is made up of 23 amino acids. V shed 8 bases and J 6 bases; nucleotides not matched to a gene: 33.

This chain joins TRBV6-6 and TRBJ1-1; D not resolved. Germline assignment: CDR1 MNHNY and CDR2 SVGAGI (reference sequence). The CDR3 is 15 residues long. The germline V and J ends were trimmed by 2 bases and 1 base, with 11 bases remaining between them. The CDR3 bases are TGTGCCAGCAGTTACCGCGCATGGACGAACACTGAAGCTTTCTTT. Encoded protein: CASSYRAWTNTEAFF.

The chain links TRBV27 to TRBJ2-2, with 9 nucleotides matching TRBD2. The CDR3 is made up of 15 amino acids. Germline CDR1 is MNHEY and CDR2 is SMNVEV (reference sequence). Trimming took 2 bases from V and 4 from J; bases not matched to a gene: 2. The CDR3 loop is CASSLAGGSTGELFF. The CDR3, as DNA: TGTGCCAGCAGTTTAGCGGGAGGGAGCACCGGGGAGCTGTTTTTT.

For this clone: This specimen includes other DNA sequences encoding the same CDR3. J is TRBJ2-1 and V is TRBV7-6; D is unclear. Trimming cost V 5 bases and J 8 bases, with 13 bases left between them. Germline CDR1 SGHVS, CDR2 FNYEAQ. This CDR3 comprises 13 residues. The CDR3 DNA follows: TGTGCCAGCAGCCCTAGATGGGGTGATGAGCAGTTCTTC. Encoded protein: CASSPRWGDEQFF.

The chain carries TRBV6-5 and TRBJ2-5; D is unresolved. Trimming removed 0 bases from V and 6 bases from J, with 11 bases in between. CDR1 and CDR2 from the germline V gene are MNHEY and SVGAGI. The CDR3 runs to 14 residues. This CDR3 reads CASSYSRFLKTQYF. The CDR3, as DNA: TGTGCCAGCAGTTACTCCCGATTTTTAAAGACCCAGTACTTC.

The chain has TRBV27 and TRBJ2-6; the D is unclear. Trimming stripped 5 bases from V and 17 bases from J, with 19 bases between. Germline lookup yields CDR1 MNHEY and CDR2 SMNVEV (reference sequence). This CDR3 is built from 13 residues. The CDR3 DNA follows: TGTGCCAGCAGTAGGGCAGGAGAACGTCGTATGACTTTC. It codes for CASSRAGERRMTF.

The chain has TRBV28 and TRBJ2-7, with D tentatively TRBD2 (6 bases). The ends were cut back, 6 bases at V and 0 bases at J, with 18 bases in the middle. Germline-derived CDR1 and CDR2 are MDHEN and SYDVKM. The CDR3 sequence is 16 residues long. CDR3 in DNA: TGTGCCAGCAGGCGCGTGAGGGAGGAACGCTCCTACGAGCAGTACTTC. Translation: CASRRVREERSYEQYF.

V usage is TRBV3-1 (or the pseudogene TRBV3-2) and J usage is TRBJ2-3; possibly TRBD2 for D (5 bases). Germline-derived CDR1 and CDR2 are LGHDT and YNNKEL (reference sequence). The CDR3 spans 16 residues. The V end lost 2 bases, the J end lost 5 bases, and 17 bases lay between the germline ends. The CDR3: CASSQQTRSLGDTQYF. The DNA for the CDR3 is TGTGCCAGCAGCCAACAAACTAGGAGTTTAGGAGATACGCAGTATTTT.

This clone has just a few counts. The chain has TRBV4-1 and TRBJ2-7; 13 nucleotides line up with TRBD2. This CDR3 comprises 15 residues. In germline, CDR1 is MGHRA, CDR2 YSYEKL. The junction had 0 bases not matched to a gene; V was cut back by 2 bases and J by 2 bases. CDR3: CASSQTSGRAYEQYF. CDR3 DNA: TGCGCCAGCAGCCAAACTAGCGGGAGGGCCTACGAGCAGTACTTC.

V gene TRBV11-2 combines with J gene TRBJ2-1; 9 nucleotides line up with TRBD2. Germline CDR1 SGHAT, CDR2 FQNNGV. Trimming took 6 bases from V and 3 from J; bases not matched to a gene: 9. The CDR3 runs 16 residues. For the CDR3, the DNA is TGTGCCAGCAGACTAAGTAGCGGGAGAAACTACAATGAGCAGTTCTTC. Translating gives CASRLSSGRNYNEQFF.

The rearrangement joins TRBV12-3 or TRBV12-4 to TRBJ2-7, with D uncertain. This CDR3 contains 11 residues. V was trimmed by 1 base and J by 4 bases, leaving 2 bases between them. CDR3 region: CASSLVYEQYF. The CDR3 DNA reads as TGTGCCAGCAGTTTAGTTTACGAGCAGTACTTC.

This rearrangement joins TRBV5-8 to TRBJ1-2, with a possible D match to TRBD1 (5 bases). CDR1 and CDR2 (germline): SGHTS, YDEGEE. This CDR3 spans 14 amino acids. Trimming removed 4 bases from V and 4 bases from J, with 14 bases in between. In DNA, the CDR3 is TGTGCCAGCAGCGGGCTCGGGGCCTCCTATGGCTACACCTTC. Protein: CASSGLGASYGYTF.

This chain joins TRBV6-1 and TRBJ2-6; D is perhaps TRBD1 (6 bases). Deletions cut 3 bases from V and 1 base from J, with 10 bases between. This CDR3 has 16 amino acids. CDR1 MNHNS and CDR2 SASEGT come from the germline V gene. The CDR3 nucleotides are TGTGCCAGCAGTGATTATACAGGGTCTGGGGCCAACGTCCTGACTTTC. Translating it yields CASSDYTGSGANVLTF.

V and J are TRBV7-9 and TRBJ1-4; 7 bases map to TRBD1. The germline gives CDR1 SEHNR, CDR2 FQNEAQ (reference sequence). This CDR3 is built from 14 residues. The V gene end was trimmed by 5 bases and the J gene end by 4 bases; junction bases not matched to a gene: 4. CDR3 residues: CASSPGQHNEKLFF. CDR3 in DNA: TGTGCCAGCAGCCCGGGACAGCATAATGAAAAACTGTTTTTT.

The chain has TRBV6-5 and TRBJ2-3; 9 bases are a match to TRBD1. CDR3 length: 15 amino acids. With 5 bases clipped from V and 3 bases from J, the junction kept 6 bases outside the gene matches. The V gene's germline CDR1 is MNHEY and CDR2 SVGAGI. The CDR3 coding sequence is TGTGCCAGCAGTAGAAACAGGGGGCGAACAGATACGCAGTATTTT. It is translated as CASSRNRGRTDTQYF.

The CDR3 DNA sequence: TGTGCCAGCAGTCTCCAGCGGGAGGGCCACCAGTTCTTC. It yields the protein CASSLQREGHQFF. The genes are TRBV2 and TRBJ2-1, with 10 bases lining up with TRBD2. V dropped 5 bases and J dropped 13; count of bases not matched to a gene: 8. The CDR3 runs to 13 residues. Per the germline V gene, CDR1 is SNHLY and CDR2 is FYNNEI. The whole variable domain, filled in from reference TRBV2 and TRBJ2-1, reads EPEVTQTPSHQVTQMGQEVILRCVPISNHLYFYWYRQILGQKVEFLVSFYNNEISEKSEIFDDQFSVERPDGSNFTLKIRSTKLEDSAMYFCASSLQREGHQFFGPGTRLTVL.

This clone was counted between two and nine times. The chain recombines TRBV19 with TRBJ1-1; TRBD1 is a possible D gene (5 bases). Germline-derived CDR1 and CDR2 are LNHDA and SQIVND (reference sequence). The CDR3 is 13 amino acids. Trimming removed 7 bases from V and 4 bases from J, with 13 bases in between. As DNA, the CDR3 is TGTGCCAGTACCCCCAGGGTGTCCACTGAAGCTTTCTTT. It yields the protein CASTPRVSTEAFF.

This clone turned up a few times. The V gene is TRBV19, the J gene TRBJ1-3; no firm D call. V gave up 9 bases and J gave up 3 bases, with 6 bases separating them. This CDR3 is built from 11 residues. CDR1 and CDR2 (germline): LNHDA, SQIVND (reference sequence). The CDR3 region has the DNA TGTGCCAGCTCTTATGGAAACACCATATATTTT. This gives the protein CASSYGNTIYF.

The rearrangement links TRBV19 to TRBJ1-1; D is perhaps TRBD1 (5 bases). V was trimmed by 3 bases and J by 1 base, leaving 15 bases between them. The CDR3 length is 16 residues. CDR1 and CDR2 from the germline V gene are LNHDA and SQIVND (reference sequence). CDR3 region: CASSMGQGVTNTEAFF. The CDR3 bases are TGTGCCAGTAGTATGGGGCAGGGTGTCACGAACACTGAAGCTTTCTTT.

V usage is TRBV7-9 and J usage is TRBJ2-7; possibly TRBD1 for D (6 bases). V was shortened by 1 base and J by 5 bases, with 15 bases between the two germline ends. Germline assignment: CDR1 SEHNR and CDR2 FQNEAQ (reference sequence). This CDR3 is built from 15 residues. CDR3 amino acids: CASSLVKGGVHEQYF. Here the CDR3 DNA reads TGTGCCAGCAGCTTAGTGAAAGGGGGTGTACACGAGCAGTACTTC.

The gene calls are TRBV28 and TRBJ1-6; D ambiguous. Germline-derived CDR1 and CDR2 are MDHEN and SYDVKM. The ends were cut back, 3 bases at V and 4 bases at J, with 19 bases in the middle. CDR3 size: 18 residues. The DNA for the CDR3 is TGTGCCAGCAGTTTCCTAAGGCGGTCGGTTGGGTATAATTCACCCCTCCACTTT. Its translation: CASSFLRRSVGYNSPLHF.

The rearrangement joins TRBV30 to TRBJ2-7, with D possibly TRBD2 on 6 matching bases. Germline CDR1 GTSNPN, CDR2 SVGIG (reference sequence). CDR3 length: 22 amino acids. Trimming removed 2 bases at V and 7 bases at J, with 42 bases between. CDR3 nucleotide sequence: TGTGCCTGGAGTAACTACTCCCCGTTGGAGGGACGGCGGATTGGGGATTTCTGGGAGCAGTACTTC. It translates to CAWSNYSPLEGRRIGDFWEQYF.

The genes are TRBV5-1 and TRBJ1-1, with D maybe TRBD1 (5 bases). CDR1 is SGHRS and CDR2 is YFSETQ in the germline V gene. The germline V and J ends were trimmed by 1 base and 5 bases, with 18 bases remaining between them. The CDR3 spans 16 residues. CDR3 loop: CASSLFGDPGGTEAFF. CDR3 DNA sequence: TGCGCCAGCAGCTTGTTTGGGGACCCGGGGGGAACTGAAGCTTTCTTT.